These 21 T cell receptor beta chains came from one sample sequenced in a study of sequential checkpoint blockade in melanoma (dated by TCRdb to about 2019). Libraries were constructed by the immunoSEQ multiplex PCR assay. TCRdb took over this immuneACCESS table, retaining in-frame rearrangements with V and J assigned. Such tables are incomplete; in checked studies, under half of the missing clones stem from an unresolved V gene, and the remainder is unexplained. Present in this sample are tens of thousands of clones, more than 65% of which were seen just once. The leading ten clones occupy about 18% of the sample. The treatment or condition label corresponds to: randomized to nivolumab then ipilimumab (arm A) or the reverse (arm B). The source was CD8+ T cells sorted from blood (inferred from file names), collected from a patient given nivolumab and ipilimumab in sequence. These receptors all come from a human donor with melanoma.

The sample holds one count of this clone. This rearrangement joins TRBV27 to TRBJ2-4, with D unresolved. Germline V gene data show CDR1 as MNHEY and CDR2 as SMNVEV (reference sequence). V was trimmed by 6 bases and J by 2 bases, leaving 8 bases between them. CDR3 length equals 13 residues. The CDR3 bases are TGTGCCAGCAGCGGTTTCTCCAAAAACATTCAGTACTTC. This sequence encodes CASSGFSKNIQYF.

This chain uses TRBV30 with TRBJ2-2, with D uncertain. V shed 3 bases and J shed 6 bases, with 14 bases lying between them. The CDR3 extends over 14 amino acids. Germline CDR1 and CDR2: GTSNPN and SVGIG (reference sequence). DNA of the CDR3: TGTGCCTGGAGCATGACAATATTGGCCGGGGAGCTGTTTTTT. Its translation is CAWSMTILAGELFF.

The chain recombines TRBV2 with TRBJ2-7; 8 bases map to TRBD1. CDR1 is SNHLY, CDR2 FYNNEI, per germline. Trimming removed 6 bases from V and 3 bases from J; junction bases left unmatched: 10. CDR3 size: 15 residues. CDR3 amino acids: CASRIGQGIYYEQYF. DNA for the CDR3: TGTGCCAGCAGGATTGGACAGGGAATTTACTACGAGCAGTACTTC.

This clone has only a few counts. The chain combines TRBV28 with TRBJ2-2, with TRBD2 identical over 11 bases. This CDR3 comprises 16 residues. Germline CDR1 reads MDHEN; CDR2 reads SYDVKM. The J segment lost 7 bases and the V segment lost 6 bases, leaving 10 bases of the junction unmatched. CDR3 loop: CASRSHSGRAGGELFF. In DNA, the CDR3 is TGTGCCAGCAGATCTCATAGCGGGAGGGCCGGCGGGGAGCTGTTTTTT. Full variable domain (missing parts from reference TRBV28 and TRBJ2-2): DVKVTQSSRYLVKRTGEKVFLECVQDMDHENMFWYRQDPGLGLRLIYFSYDVKMKEKGDIPEGYSVSREKKERFSLILESASTNQTSMYLCASRSHSGRAGGELFFGEGSRLTVL.

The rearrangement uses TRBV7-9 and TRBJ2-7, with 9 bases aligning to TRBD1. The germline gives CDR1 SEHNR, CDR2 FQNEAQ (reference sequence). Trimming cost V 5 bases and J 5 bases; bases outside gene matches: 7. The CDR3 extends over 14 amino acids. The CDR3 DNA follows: TGTGCCAGCAGCAGCCGGGACAGGGACCACGAGCAGTACTTC. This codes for CASSSRDRDHEQYF.

CDR3 nucleotides: TGTGCCAGTAGTATAAACAGGGGCGATCAGCCCCAGCATTTT. Translated, it gives CASSINRGDQPQHF. V gene TRBV19 combines with J gene TRBJ1-5, with TRBD1 matching over 7 bases. V gave up 2 bases and J gave up 5 bases; unmatched junction bases: 3. CDR1 LNHDA and CDR2 SQIVND come from the germline V gene (reference sequence). The CDR3 has 14 residues.

The CDR3 DNA reads TGTGCCAGCAGCTTGGGGAGGTTCTACGAGCAGTACTTC. As protein: CASSLGRFYEQYF. V gene TRBV5-4 combines with J gene TRBJ2-7; D perhaps matches TRBD2 (5 bases). This CDR3 comprises 13 residues. Looked up from germline, CDR1 is SGHNT and CDR2 is YYREEE (reference sequence). V lost 0 bases and J lost 3, with 7 bases in between.

CDR3 nucleotides: TGTGCCAGCAGTTTTCTTGGACAGGGGCTAACCTACGAGCAGTACTTC. It translates to CASSFLGQGLTYEQYF. This chain connects TRBV28 to TRBJ2-7; the match to TRBD1 covers 9 bases. V lost 3 bases, J lost 2 bases, and 8 bases stayed unmatched. The CDR3 length is 16 residues. Germline V lookup: CDR1 MDHEN, CDR2 SYDVKM.

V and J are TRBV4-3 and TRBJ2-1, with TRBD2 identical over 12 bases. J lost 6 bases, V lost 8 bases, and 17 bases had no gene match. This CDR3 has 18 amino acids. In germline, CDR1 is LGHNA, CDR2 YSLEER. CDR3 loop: CASGPWLAGGRAFNEQFF. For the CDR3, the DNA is TGCGCCAGCGGTCCTTGGCTAGCGGGGGGGCGGGCCTTCAATGAGCAGTTCTTC.

CDR3 residues: CASSFRRGYGYTF. In nucleotides, the CDR3 is TGCGCCAGCAGCTTTAGGCGGGGGTATGGCTACACCTTC. The J gene is TRBJ1-2, the V gene TRBV5-1; TRBD1 might be the D (5 bases). The CDR3 is 13 residues long. V was cut by 2 bases and J by 5 bases, with 10 bases left in between. The germline V gene encodes CDR1 SGHRS and CDR2 YFSETQ.

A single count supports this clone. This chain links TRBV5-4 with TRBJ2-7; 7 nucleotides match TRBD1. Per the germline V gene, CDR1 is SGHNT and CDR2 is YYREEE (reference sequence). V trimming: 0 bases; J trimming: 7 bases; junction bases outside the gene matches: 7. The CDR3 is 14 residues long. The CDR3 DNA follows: TGTGCCAGCAGCTTGGACAGGGGCGACTGGGAGCAGTACTTC. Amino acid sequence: CASSLDRGDWEQYF.

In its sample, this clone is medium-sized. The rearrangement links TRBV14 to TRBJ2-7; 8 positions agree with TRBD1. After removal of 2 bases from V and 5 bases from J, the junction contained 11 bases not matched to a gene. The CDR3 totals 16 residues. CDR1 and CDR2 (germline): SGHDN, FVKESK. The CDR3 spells CASSQRAGGSFHEQYF. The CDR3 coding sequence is TGTGCCAGCAGCCAACGGGCAGGGGGCTCGTTCCACGAGCAGTACTTC.

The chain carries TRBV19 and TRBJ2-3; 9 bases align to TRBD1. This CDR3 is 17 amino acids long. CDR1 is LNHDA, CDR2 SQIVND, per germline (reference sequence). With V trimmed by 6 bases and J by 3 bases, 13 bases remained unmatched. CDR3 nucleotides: TGTGCCAGTAGGGGTTCCGGGACAGGGAAAGGGACAGATACGCAGTATTTT. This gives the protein CASRGSGTGKGTDTQYF.

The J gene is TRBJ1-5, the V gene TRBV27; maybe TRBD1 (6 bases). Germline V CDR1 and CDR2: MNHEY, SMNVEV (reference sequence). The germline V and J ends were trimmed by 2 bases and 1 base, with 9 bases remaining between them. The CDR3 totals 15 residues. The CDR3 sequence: CASSLIGQSNQPQHF. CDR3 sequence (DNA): TGTGCCAGCAGTTTAATTGGACAGAGCAATCAGCCCCAGCATTTT.

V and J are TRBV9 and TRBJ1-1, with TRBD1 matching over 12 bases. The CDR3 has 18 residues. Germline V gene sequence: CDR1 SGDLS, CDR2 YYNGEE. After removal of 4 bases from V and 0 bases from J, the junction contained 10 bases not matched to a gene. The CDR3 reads CASSLLGTGGPMNTEAFF. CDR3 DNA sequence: TGTGCCAGCAGCCTACTTGGGACAGGGGGCCCCATGAACACTGAAGCTTTCTTT. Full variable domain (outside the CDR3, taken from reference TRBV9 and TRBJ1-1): DSGVTQTPKHLITATGQRVTLRCSPRSGDLSVYWYQQSLDQGLQFLIQYYNGEERAKGNILERFSAQQFPDLHSELNLSSLELGDSALYFCASSLLGTGGPMNTEAFFGQGTRLTVV.

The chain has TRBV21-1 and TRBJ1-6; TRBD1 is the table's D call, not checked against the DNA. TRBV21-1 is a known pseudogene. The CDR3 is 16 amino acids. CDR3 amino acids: CASSKEGASYNSPLHF. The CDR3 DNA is TGTGCCAGCAGCAAAGAGGGGGCCTCCTATAATTCACCCCTCCACTTT.

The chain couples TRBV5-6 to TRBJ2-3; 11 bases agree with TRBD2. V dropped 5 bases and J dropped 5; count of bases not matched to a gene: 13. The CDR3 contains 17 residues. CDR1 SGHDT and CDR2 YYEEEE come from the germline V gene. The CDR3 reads CASSSGLAEVVGDTQYF. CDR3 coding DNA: TGTGCCAGCAGTTCGGGACTAGCGGAGGTAGTTGGAGATACGCAGTATTTT.

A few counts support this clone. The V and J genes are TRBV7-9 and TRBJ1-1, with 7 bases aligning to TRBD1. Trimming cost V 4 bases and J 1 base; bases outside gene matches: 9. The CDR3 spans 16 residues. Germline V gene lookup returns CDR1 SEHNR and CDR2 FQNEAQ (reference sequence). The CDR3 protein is CASSSPLGQRNTEAFF. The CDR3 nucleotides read TGTGCCAGCAGCTCACCCCTGGGACAGAGGAACACTGAAGCTTTCTTT.

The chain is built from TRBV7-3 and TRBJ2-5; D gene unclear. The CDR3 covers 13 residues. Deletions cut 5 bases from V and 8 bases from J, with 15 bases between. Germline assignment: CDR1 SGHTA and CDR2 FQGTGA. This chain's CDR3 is CASSPTQEDTQYF. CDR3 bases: TGTGCCAGCAGCCCCACGCAAGAGGATACCCAGTACTTC.

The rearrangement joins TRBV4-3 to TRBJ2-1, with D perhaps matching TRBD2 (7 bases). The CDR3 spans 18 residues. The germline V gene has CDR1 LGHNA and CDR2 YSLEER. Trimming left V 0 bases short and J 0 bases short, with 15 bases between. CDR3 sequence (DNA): TGCGCCAGCAGCCAAGATTCTGCGGGGGCAAGCTCCTACAATGAGCAGTTCTTC. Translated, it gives CASSQDSAGASSYNEQFF.

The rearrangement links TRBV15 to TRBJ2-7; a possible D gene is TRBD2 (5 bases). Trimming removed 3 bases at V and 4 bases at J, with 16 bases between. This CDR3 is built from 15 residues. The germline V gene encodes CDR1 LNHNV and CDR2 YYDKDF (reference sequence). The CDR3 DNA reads TGTGCCACCAGCAGGACTGGTAGCGCCCCGTACGAGCAGTACTTC. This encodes CATSRTGSAPYEQYF.